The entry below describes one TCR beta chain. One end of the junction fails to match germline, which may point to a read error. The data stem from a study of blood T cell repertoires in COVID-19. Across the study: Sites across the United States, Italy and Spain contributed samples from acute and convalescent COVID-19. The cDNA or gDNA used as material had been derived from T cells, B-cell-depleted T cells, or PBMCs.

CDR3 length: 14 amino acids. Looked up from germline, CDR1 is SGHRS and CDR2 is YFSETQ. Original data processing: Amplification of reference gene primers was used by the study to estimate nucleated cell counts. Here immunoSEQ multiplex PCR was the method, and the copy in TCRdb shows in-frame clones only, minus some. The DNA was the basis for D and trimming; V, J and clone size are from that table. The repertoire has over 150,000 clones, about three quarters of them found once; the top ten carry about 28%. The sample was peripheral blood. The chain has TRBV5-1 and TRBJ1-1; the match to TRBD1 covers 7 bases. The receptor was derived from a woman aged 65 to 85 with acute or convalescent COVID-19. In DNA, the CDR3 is TGCGCCAGCAGCCCTAGGACAGGAAACACTAAAGCTTTCTTT. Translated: CASSPRTGNTKAFF.